Sequencing of this T cell receptor beta chain was carried out in a study of spatial heterogeneity in lung cancer. Time point described: blood at routine non-recurrence follow-up after resection. MiXCR was run by TCRdb on the 5' RACE reads, yielding one entry per CDR3 protein. Altogether fewer than 150,000 distinct CDR3 sequences are present, less than 14% being singletons, with the ten largest covering 20% to 25%. The V gene end was trimmed by 6 bases and the J gene end by 4 bases; junction bases not matched to a gene: 12. Germline CDR1 is SQVTM and CDR2 is ANQGSEA. CDR3 size: 15 residues. The sample here was PBMCs, taken at follow-up. The chain carries TRBV29-1 and TRBJ2-7; TRBD1 matches 10 bases. This TCR came from a female donor with early-stage non-small cell lung cancer. In DNA form, the CDR3 reads TGCAGCGTCAACGATCCGGGACAGGGGCGATACGAGCAGTACTTC. Residues: CSVNDPGQGRYEQYF.